This passage covers 30 T cell receptor beta chains from one sample sequenced in a study of tissue T cells after allogeneic stem cell transplantation. TCRdb keeps only in-frame clones here, not all; method: immunoSEQ multiplex PCR. Here the sample spans about 5,100 clones, roughly 30% being singletons. Regarding time point: mouse harvest day 14 after allogeneic transplant. Each mouse received 10^7 T-cell-depleted marrow cells plus 10^6 splenic CD5+ T cells by tail vein. Sequencing was carried out using skin. These receptors were collected from a female BALB/c mouse given C57BL/6 T cells with graft-versus-host disease after an allogeneic hematopoietic cell transplant.

To note about this clone: Here the gene names and germline are mouse. The read comes to an end 1 residue before the CDR3 does, leaving the germline J gene to fill in the end. The V call is TRBV15, the J call TRBJ2-7; D gene uncertain. V was trimmed by 3 bases and J by 0 bases, leaving 6 bases between them. This CDR3 is built from 13 residues. Germline V gene lookup returns CDR1 SGHND and CDR2 FRSKSL. This CDR3 reads CASSFESSYEQYF. The sequenced CDR3 bases are TGTGCCAGCAGTTTTGAAAGCTCCTATGAACAGTAC.

This clone is judged medium-sized. The germline and genes are mouse ones. The read ends 1 residue shy of where the CDR3 ends; the end is completed using the germline J gene. J is TRBJ1-3 and V is TRBV26; possible D gene TRBD1, 6 bases. The CDR3 spans 13 residues. Germline CDR1 KGHPV, CDR2 FQNQEV (reference sequence). The ends were cut back, 4 bases at V and 5 bases at J, with 9 bases in the middle. CDR3 DNA, as far as it was read: TGTGCCAGCAGTCCGAGGGGGAGAAATACGCTCTAT. Protein product: CASSPRGRNTLY. The entire CDR3 protein reads CASSPRGRNTLYF.

Concerning this clone: Mouse names are used for the genes. The CDR3 goes on 1 residue after the read ends, and that part is filled in from the germline J gene. This sample includes further DNA sequences coding for the same CDR3. This chain joins TRBV1 and TRBJ2-4; D perhaps matches TRBD2 (6 bases). V lost 0 bases, J lost 4 bases, and 8 bases lay in between. Germline V gene lookup returns CDR1 NSQYPW and CDR2 LRSPGD (reference sequence). CDR3 length equals 14 residues. The chain's CDR3 is CTCSAEAGENTLYF. The sequenced CDR3 bases are TGCACCTGCAGTGCAGAAGCTGGGGAAAACACCTTGTAC.

This clone was recorded a few times. Any gene name here is a mouse gene name. The read ends 1 residue shy of where the CDR3 ends; the end is completed using the germline J gene. The chain has TRBV26 and TRBJ2-5; D might be TRBD2 (6 bases). Germline CDR1 KGHPV, CDR2 FQNQEV (reference sequence). The CDR3 extends over 14 amino acids. Trimming cost V 2 bases and J 3 bases, with 9 bases left between them. The sequenced part of the CDR3 DNA is TGTGCCAGCAGTCTGGGGACTTTTCAAGACACCCAGTAC. Translation: CASSLGTFQDTQY. The CDR3 reads in full as CASSLGTFQDTQYF.

This clone is classed as large. The genes are named according to mouse. The CDR3 extends 1 residue past the end of the read, so its final part is completed from the germline J gene. The V and J genes are TRBV2 and TRBJ2-5; 9 nucleotides align to TRBD2. V dropped 0 bases and J dropped 6; count of bases not matched to a gene: 1. The CDR3 has 14 amino acids. Germline CDR1 LGHNA, CDR2 YSYQKL. CDR3 region: CASSQDLGGDTQYF. The DNA read from the CDR3 is TGTGCCAGCAGCCAAGACCTGGGGGGGGACACCCAGTAC.

Turning to this clone: All gene names here are mouse names. The CDR3 end falls 1 residue outside the read, so it is completed with the germline J gene. The J gene is TRBJ2-1, the V gene TRBV13-1; 10 nucleotides match TRBD2. Losses at the gene ends were 3 bases for V and 1 base for J; bases not matched to a gene: 1. CDR1 NSHNY and CDR2 SYGAGN come from the germline V gene. The CDR3 runs 15 residues. CDR3 sequence: CASSAGLGNYAEQFF. Incomplete CDR3 DNA: TGTGCCAGCAGTGCGGGACTGGGGAACTATGCTGAGCAGTTC.

Points on this clone: Gene names refer to mouse genes. The read terminates 1 residue ahead of where the CDR3 ends, so the germline J gene completes it. V usage is TRBV17 and J usage is TRBJ2-1, with a tentative D call TRBD1 (6 bases). The V gene's germline CDR1 is MNHDT and CDR2 YYDKIL. The CDR3 sequence is 16 residues long. Trimming removed 8 bases at V and 1 base at J, with 18 bases between. CDR3 sequence reads: CASSALPGQNYAEQFF. Incomplete CDR3 DNA: TGTGCTAGCTCCGCCCTTCCGGGACAAAACTATGCTGAGCAGTTC. The whole variable domain, remainder taken from reference TRBV17 and TRBJ2-1, is DTTVKQNPRYKLARVGKPVNLICSQTMNHDTMYWYQKKPNQAPKLLLFYYDKILNREADTFEKFQSSRPNNSFCSLYIGSAGLEYSAMYLCASSALPGQNYAEQFFGPGTRLTVL.

This clone was counted a few times. Genes here carry mouse names. The DNA ends 1 residue before the CDR3 does, and the rest of the CDR3 is filled in from the germline J gene. The rearrangement uses TRBV26 and TRBJ1-2; TRBD1 might be the D (5 bases). CDR3 length: 13 amino acids. The V gene lost 5 bases and the J gene lost 0 bases, with 7 bases spanning the gap. Per germline, CDR1 KGHPV and CDR2 FQNQEV (reference sequence). The CDR3 bases that were read are TGTGCCAGCAGTTTGACAGCAAACTCCGACTACACC. It is translated as CASSLTANSDYT. The CDR3 reads in full as CASSLTANSDYTF.

This clone was observed a few times. Germline and genes: mouse. Read data end 1 residue before the CDR3 end; the end is taken from the germline J gene. The rearrangement links TRBV23 to TRBJ1-6; the D call TRBD1 from the table was never checked on the DNA. Being an ORF, TRBJ1-6 has a function that is uncertain. Germline lookup yields CDR1 KGHTA and CDR2 FQNQQP. The CDR3 runs 15 residues. The CDR3: CSSSHGQGGNSPLYF. CDR3 DNA, as far as it was read: TGCTCCAGCAGTCACGGACAGGGAGGCAATTCGCCCCTCTAC.

Note on this clone: Germline and genes here are mouse. The sequenced fragment ends 1 residue before the CDR3 boundary, so the rest is inferred from the germline J gene. The chain recombines TRBV26 with TRBJ2-3; 7 nucleotides align to TRBD1. The germline CDR1 and CDR2 sequences are KGHPV and FQNQEV (reference sequence). Losses at the gene ends were 2 bases for V and 5 bases for J; bases not matched to a gene: 4. The CDR3 covers 14 residues. The CDR3 protein is CASSLNNRGETLYF. CDR3 bases read: TGTGCCAGCAGTCTGAACAACAGGGGAGAAACGCTGTAT.

About this clone: Genes and germline come from the mouse. The CDR3 loop reads CASRPGQGAAETLYF. The CDR3 bases that were read are TGTGCCAGCAGACCGGGACAGGGGGCTGCAGAAACGCTGTAT. This chain uses TRBV26 with TRBJ2-3; 12 bases fit TRBD1. The CDR3 is cut off 1 residue early in the read; its end comes from the germline J gene. The CDR3 loop spans 15 amino acids. V was clipped by 6 bases and J by 2 bases; unmatched bases: 3. The germline gives CDR1 KGHPV, CDR2 FQNQEV (reference sequence).

A word on this clone: Gene names are the mouse ones. Read coverage stops 1 residue before the CDR3 terminus; the germline J gene supplies the remainder. The rearrangement joins TRBV5 to TRBJ2-4; TRBD2 matches at 9 bases. The V gene's germline CDR1 is LGHNA and CDR2 YNLKQL (reference sequence). CDR3 length equals 16 residues. The trim removed 5 bases at V and 2 bases at J, leaving 8 bases unmatched. CDR3 protein: CASSARWGGLQNTLYF. The covered CDR3 bases are TGTGCCAGCAGCGCCCGTTGGGGGGGCCTTCAAAACACCTTGTAC.

In the case of this clone: Each gene name is a mouse one. The DNA read from the CDR3 is TGTGCCAGCAGCTTAGTCTGGGGGGGTAGTCAAAACACCTTGTAC. Translating it yields CASSLVWGGSQNTLY. The whole CDR3 sequence reads CASSLVWGGSQNTLYF. The chain is built from TRBV3 and TRBJ2-4; 9 bases line up with TRBD2. Sequencing ends 1 residue short of the CDR3 end; the germline J gene provides the rest. The CDR3 length is 16 residues. Losses at the gene ends were 1 base for V and 0 bases for J; bases not matched to a gene: 2. CDR1 is SNHLY and CDR2 is FYNGKV in the germline V gene (reference sequence). The full variable domain, its missing parts supplied by reference TRBV3 and TRBJ2-4, is GPKVLQIPSHQIIDMGQMVTLNCDPVSNHLYFYWYKQILGQQMEFLVNFYNGKVMEKSKLFKDQFSVERPDGSYFTLKIQPTALEDSAVYFCASSLVWGGSQNTLYFGAGTRLSVL.

This clone appeared a single time. Germline and genes: mouse. CDR3 DNA, as far as it was read: TGTGCCAGCAGGCAGGGGTTTTCCAACGAAAGATTATTT. This codes for CASRQGFSNERLF. The whole CDR3 region reads CASRQGFSNERLFF. The gene calls are TRBV26 and TRBJ1-4, with D perhaps TRBD1 (6 bases). The sequence runs out 1 residue before the end of the CDR3; the remainder is reconstructed from the germline J gene. Germline values: CDR1 KGHPV, CDR2 FQNQEV (reference sequence). This CDR3 has 14 amino acids. The ends were cut back, 6 bases at V and 0 bases at J, with 8 bases in the middle.

This clone is labeled medium-sized. The listed genes are named as in mouse. Coverage ceases 1 residue before the CDR3 finishes, and the germline J gene fills in the end. This chain joins TRBV20 and TRBJ2-7, with 12 bases aligning to TRBD2. V lost 1 base and J lost 6; bases outside the gene matches: 4. The germline gives CDR1 GFQATS, CDR2 STVNSAI. The CDR3 runs 14 residues. CDR3: CGARVGLGGREQYF. The CDR3 bases that were read are TGTGGTGCTAGGGTGGGACTGGGGGGTCGTGAACAGTAC.

Worth noting for this clone: The genes are named according to mouse. The read ends 1 residue early relative to the CDR3; the germline J gene fills the gap. The chain has TRBV16 and TRBJ1-2, with D uncertain. This CDR3 has 12 residues. Germline V gene lookup returns CDR1 SGHSA and CDR2 FRNQAP. The V and J ends lost 1 base and 3 bases respectively, with 3 bases between them. CDR3 loop: CASSLGDSDYTF. CDR3 bases read: TGTGCAAGCAGCTTAGGGGACTCCGACTACACC.

This clone is deemed medium-sized (0.01 to 0.1%). These gene names are mouse names. The read gets to within 1 residue of the CDR3 end, and the germline J gene fills in the rest. The rearrangement joins TRBV26 to TRBJ1-1; tentatively, D is TRBD1 (5 bases). Germline V gene data show CDR1 as KGHPV and CDR2 as FQNQEV (reference sequence). This CDR3 contains 16 residues. Trimming removed 6 bases at V and 0 bases at J, with 17 bases between. The sequenced CDR3 bases are TGTGCCAGCAGGCGCTCGGGACCCCTTGCAAACACAGAAGTCTTC. Its translation: CASRRSGPLANTEVF. The CDR3 as a whole reads CASRRSGPLANTEVFF.

Of note for this clone: Mouse germline and gene names are used. Sequencing ends 1 residue short of the CDR3 end; the germline J gene provides the rest. This chain links TRBV13-2 with TRBJ2-7; 9 bases fit TRBD2. Germline-derived CDR1 and CDR2 are NNHNN and SYGAGS (reference sequence). J was trimmed by 4 bases and V by 0 bases; bases with no gene match: 8. CDR3 length: 16 residues. CDR3 protein: CASGDAGWGGRYEQYF. The part of the CDR3 DNA that was read is TGTGCCAGCGGTGATGCAGGCTGGGGGGGGCGATATGAACAGTAC.

As regards this clone: Gene names and germline refer to mouse. Read coverage stops 1 residue before the CDR3 terminus; the germline J gene supplies the remainder. The chain recombines TRBV23 with TRBJ2-4; TRBD1 is the table's D call, not checked against the DNA. Looked up from germline, CDR1 is KGHTA and CDR2 is FQNQQP. CDR3 length: 13 amino acids. The DNA read from the CDR3 is TGCTCCAGCAGTCCCTACAAAAAAAACACCTTGTAC. Translated, it gives CSSSPYKKNTLY. The full CDR3 reads CSSSPYKKNTLYF.

With regard to this clone: Gene names follow the mouse nomenclature. The observed sequence ends 1 residue before the CDR3 terminus, with the missing tail filled in from the germline J gene. The chain uses TRBV26 and TRBJ1-1; D call uncertain. Germline-derived CDR1 and CDR2 are KGHPV and FQNQEV (reference sequence). The CDR3 consists of 13 residues. With 6 bases removed from V and 0 bases from J, the gap between germline ends came to 8 bases. CDR3 bases read: TGTGCCAGCAGCCTTCAAACAAACACAGAAGTCTTC. The encoded protein is CASSLQTNTEVF. The complete CDR3 reads CASSLQTNTEVFF. Full variable domain (remainder filled in from reference TRBV26 and TRBJ1-1): NSKVIQTPRYLVKGQGQKAKMRCIPEKGHPVVFWYQQNKNNEFKFLINFQNQEVLQQIDMTEKRFSAECPSNSPCSLEIQSSEAGDSALYLCASSLQTNTEVFFGKGTRLTVV.

This clone was counted only a few times. Gene labels here are mouse ones. Sequencing ends 1 residue short of the CDR3 end; the germline J gene provides the rest. This chain connects TRBV26 to TRBJ1-2, with 7 positions matching TRBD1. Unmatched junction bases numbered 1, after V lost 3 bases and J lost 0 bases. The CDR3 spans 14 residues. The V gene's germline CDR1 is KGHPV and CDR2 FQNQEV (reference sequence). CDR3: CASSLTGANSDYTF. CDR3 bases read: TGTGCCAGCAGTCTAACAGGGGCAAACTCCGACTACACC.

In its sample, this clone was seen a few times. Germline and genes here are mouse. The sequenced fragment ends 1 residue before the CDR3 boundary, so the rest is inferred from the germline J gene. The gene calls are TRBV12-2 and TRBJ1-2; 11 bases match TRBD1. Germline V lookup: CDR1 SGHLS, CDR2 HYDKME. CDR3 length equals 14 residues. Trimming removed 2 bases from V and 4 bases from J; junction bases left unmatched: 2. The CDR3 loop is CASSPGTGGSDYTF. CDR3 DNA (partial): TGTGCCAGCTCTCCCGGGACAGGGGGCTCCGACTACACC.

On this clone itself: The gene names given are mouse names. The CDR3 is cut off 1 residue early in the read; its end comes from the germline J gene. This chain joins TRBV3 and TRBJ2-1; 7 nucleotides line up with TRBD1. V shed 5 bases and J 5 bases; nucleotides not matched to a gene: 6. Looked up from germline, CDR1 is SNHLY and CDR2 is FYNGKV (reference sequence). The CDR3 consists of 14 residues. The part of the CDR3 DNA that was read is TGTGCCAGCAGCGGCCCGACAGGGCATGCTGAGCAGTTC. This sequence encodes CASSGPTGHAEQF. The full CDR3 sequence reads CASSGPTGHAEQFF. The full variable domain, rest sourced from reference TRBV3 and TRBJ2-1, is GPKVLQIPSHQIIDMGQMVTLNCDPVSNHLYFYWYKQILGQQMEFLVNFYNGKVMEKSKLFKDQFSVERPDGSYFTLKIQPTALEDSAVYFCASSGPTGHAEQFFGPGTRLTVL.

This clone was counted between two and nine times. Gene names denote mouse genes. The part of the CDR3 DNA that was read is TGTGCCAGCAGTGGTGCCACCGGGCAGCTCTAC. It codes for CASSGATGQLY. The whole CDR3 sequence reads CASSGATGQLYF. This chain links TRBV26 with TRBJ2-2, with unresolved D. The read finishes 1 residue shy of the CDR3 end, and the germline J gene is used to complete it. The CDR3 is made up of 12 amino acids. From germline, CDR1 is KGHPV and CDR2 FQNQEV (reference sequence). V dropped 5 bases and J dropped 4 bases, with 5 bases sitting between them.

This clone was seen a handful of times. Mouse names are used for the genes. With the read ending 1 residue before the CDR3 end, the germline J gene is used to fill in that end. This chain joins TRBV26 and TRBJ1-1; D uncertain. The CDR3 sequence is 13 residues long. Germline values: CDR1 KGHPV, CDR2 FQNQEV (reference sequence). Trimming cost V 4 bases and J 0 bases, with 6 bases left between them. Partial CDR3 DNA: TGTGCCAGCAGTCAACAATCAAACACAGAAGTCTTC. Translation gives CASSQQSNTEVF. The CDR3 reads in full as CASSQQSNTEVFF.

By share, this clone counts as medium-sized. Gene and germline names: mouse. The read terminates 1 residue before the CDR3 end, so the remaining end is supplied by the germline J gene. The genes are TRBV26 and TRBJ1-6, with D hard to call. TRBJ1-6 is an open reading frame whose function is uncertain. Trimming removed 5 bases at V and 0 bases at J, with 5 bases between. The germline V gene has CDR1 KGHPV and CDR2 FQNQEV (reference sequence). The CDR3 is 14 amino acids. The CDR3 loop reads CASSGNSYNSPLYF. The DNA read from the CDR3 is TGTGCCAGCAGTGGGAATTCCTATAATTCGCCCCTCTAC.

By share, this clone counts as medium-sized. Gene names and germline refer to mouse. The CDR3 end falls 1 residue outside the read, so it is completed with the germline J gene. The chain joins TRBV26 to TRBJ2-7; 8 bases align to TRBD1. The junction had 6 bases not matched to a gene; V was cut back by 1 base and J by 7 bases. This CDR3 is built from 14 residues. The V gene's germline CDR1 is KGHPV and CDR2 FQNQEV (reference sequence). The CDR3 here is CASSLLDRAGEQYF. The sequenced part of the CDR3 DNA is TGTGCCAGCAGTCTGTTGGACAGGGCAGGAGAACAGTAC.

To note about this clone: Mouse germline and gene names are used. The read terminates 1 residue before the CDR3 end, so the remaining end is supplied by the germline J gene. The V call is TRBV16, the J call TRBJ2-7; 9 bases line up with TRBD2. The J segment lost 5 bases and the V segment lost 4 bases, leaving 3 bases of the junction unmatched. The CDR3 has 13 amino acids. Germline loops: CDR1 SGHSA, CDR2 FRNQAP. CDR3 amino acids: CASSSDWGNEQYF. Incomplete CDR3 DNA: TGTGCAAGCAGCTCGGACTGGGGAAATGAACAGTAC.

A word on this clone: Gene names denote mouse genes. The read halts 1 residue ahead of the CDR3 end, with the missing end drawn from the germline J gene. The chain is built from TRBV12-1 and TRBJ2-3; 7 positions match TRBD2. V lost 1 base and J lost 1; bases outside the gene matches: 1. Germline V gene sequence: CDR1 SGHSN, CDR2 HYEKVE. The CDR3 spans 14 residues. Incomplete CDR3 DNA: TGTGCCAGCTCTCTTCTGGGGGGTGCAGAAACGCTGTAT. Its translation: CASSLLGGAETLY. The entire CDR3 protein reads CASSLLGGAETLYF.

This clone came up a few times. The gene names here belong to mouse. The read stops 1 residue short of the end of the CDR3; the missing end is completed from the germline J gene. The chain employs TRBV19 and TRBJ1-6; D may be TRBD1 (6 bases). TRBJ1-6 is an ORF, with its function uncertain. Trimming shortened V by 4 bases and J by 3 bases, and 11 bases separated the two germline ends. Germline values: CDR1 FNHDT, CDR2 SITEND (reference sequence). This CDR3 is 15 amino acids long. Incomplete CDR3 DNA: TGTGCCAGCAGTCTCCGGGACATCTATAATTCGCCCCTCTAC. Its translation is CASSLRDIYNSPLY. The full CDR3 reads CASSLRDIYNSPLYF.